The following is a TCR beta chain sequence with its context. What it binds is not known. A multiplex PCR was run with 60 Vbeta primers and 13 Jbeta primers. Sequencing used immunoSEQ multiplex PCR; TCRdb keeps in-frame clones, though not all of them. Of around 180,000 clones detected, approximately 80% appear once; the ten largest clones hold 1.2%. These data belong to a study of cytomegalovirus exposure and HLA in healthy donors. In the study overall: There were under 140 million unique TCR beta sequences, drawn from roughly 200 million T cells, in an earlier analysis.

The V gene's germline CDR1 is LNHDA and CDR2 SQIVND (reference sequence). The CDR3 has 15 amino acids. V lost 8 bases, J lost 7 bases, and 20 bases lay in between. The study's findings and limits: Rare TCR sequences dominated, though some public TCRs recurred in many donors.

This receptor was identified in a boy younger than 10 in good health and CMV-seronegative. Sequenced sample: PBMCs. The V and J genes are TRBV19 and TRBJ1-4; tentative D call: TRBD1 (6 bases). CDR3 residues: CASDGNRVGSEKLFF. The CDR3 DNA is TGTGCCAGTGACGGGAACAGGGTCGGAAGTGAAAAACTGTTTTTT.